A single sample gave rise to the 16 T cell receptor beta chains below, sequenced in a study of response to subunit inactivated influenza vaccine. Using its own MiXCR run on the RT-PCR reads, TCRdb lists one record per CDR3 protein. Of under 750,000 distinct CDR3 sequences in the sample, 12% were seen once. Sample: PBMCs from blood, taken on the day of vaccination. These receptors all stem from a man in his fifties who received an inactivated influenza vaccine.

Notes on this clonotype: A clone one base away is much larger, so this may be a read error. The V call is TRBV11-2, the J call TRBJ2-1; TRBD2 matches at 10 bases. The germline CDR1 and CDR2 sequences are SGHAT and FQNNGV. This CDR3 contains 15 residues. CDR3: CATSQIAGGYNEQFF. The DNA of the CDR3 is TGTGCCACCAGCCAGATAGCGGGAGGCTACAATGAGCAGTTCTTC.

This clonotype has at least ten counts. This chain links TRBV7-2 with TRBJ2-1, with D perhaps matching TRBD1 (5 bases). Per the germline V gene, CDR1 is SGHTA and CDR2 is FQGNSA. The CDR3 totals 15 residues. With 2 bases removed from V and 1 base from J, the gap between germline ends came to 9 bases. CDR3 DNA: TGTGCCAGCAGCTTAAGAAGGGGTTCCTACAATGAGCAGTTCTTC. Encoded protein: CASSLRRGSYNEQFF.

This clonotype occurred a few times. V gene TRBV6-2 or TRBV6-3 combines with J gene TRBJ2-7; D remains unclear. The V end lost 5 bases, the J end lost 3 bases, and 8 bases lay between the germline ends. CDR3 size: 12 residues. The germline CDR1 and CDR2 sequences are MNHEY and SVGEGT. CDR3 sequence: CASSNPVYEQYF. Here the CDR3 DNA reads TGTGCCAGCAGTAATCCGGTCTACGAGCAGTACTTC.

In its sample, this clonotype was seen a few times. J is TRBJ2-1 and V is TRBV4-3; D uncertain. With 3 bases removed from V and 2 bases from J, the gap between germline ends came to 5 bases. The CDR3 runs 13 residues. The germline V gene has CDR1 LGHNA and CDR2 YSLEER. CDR3 amino acids: CASSQGTYNEQFF. The CDR3 region has the DNA TGCGCCAGCAGCCAGGGAACCTACAATGAGCAGTTCTTC.

The rearrangement links TRBV7-9 to TRBJ1-6; no firm D call. Trimming removed 5 bases from V and 14 bases from J, with 16 bases in between. The CDR3 totals 13 residues. Germline CDR1 and CDR2: SEHNR and FQNEAQ (reference sequence). This chain's CDR3 is CASSPRPDLALHF. The CDR3 DNA follows: TGTGCCAGCAGCCCCAGACCCGACCTGGCCCTCCACTTT.

The gene calls are TRBV29-1 and TRBJ2-3; D gene unclear. The CDR3 runs 12 residues. The V gene lost 6 bases and the J gene lost 4 bases, with 11 bases spanning the gap. Germline values: CDR1 SQVTM, CDR2 ANQGSEA. CDR3: CSVGIGPDTQYF. As DNA, the CDR3 is TGCAGCGTGGGGATAGGTCCAGATACGCAGTATTTT.

This clonotype showed up just a few times. The genes are TRBV12-3 or TRBV12-4 and TRBJ2-3, with 8 bases aligning to TRBD2. This CDR3 spans 14 amino acids. V lost 6 bases to trimming and J lost 6 bases; unmatched junction nucleotides: 8. The CDR3 DNA reads TGTGCCAGCAGCCCATACGGACTAGCTGATACGCAGTATTTT. Translation: CASSPYGLADTQYF.

A few counts support this clonotype. This sequence joins TRBV18 and TRBJ1-3; weak D call: TRBD1 (5 bases). This CDR3 comprises 13 residues. Germline CDR1 KGHSH, CDR2 LQKENI. Trimming shortened V by 5 bases and J by 8 bases, and 13 bases separated the two germline ends. CDR3 sequence reads: CASSSNTGDTIYF. DNA for the CDR3: TGTGCCAGCTCATCGAATACGGGGGACACCATATATTTT.

This clonotype was detected only a few times. For the CDR3, the DNA is TGCGCCAGCAGCCTCTCGAGGGCGGACGATACGCAGTATTTT. It yields the protein CASSLSRADDTQYF. The V and J genes are TRBV5-1 and TRBJ2-3, with a weak D call TRBD2 (5 bases). Germline V gene data show CDR1 as SGHRS and CDR2 as YFSETQ. V lost 4 bases, J lost 6 bases, and 15 bases lay in between. CDR3 size: 14 residues.

The chain recombines TRBV7-2 with TRBJ2-1, with 9 nucleotides matching TRBD2. The CDR3 consists of 16 residues. CDR1 is SGHTA and CDR2 is FQGNSA in the germline V gene. V was pared by 5 bases and J by 4 bases, with 9 bases of the junction left unmatched. As DNA, the CDR3 is TGTGCCAGCAGCATTGATGCGGGGGGGCTTTACAATGAGCAGTTCTTC. This gives the protein CASSIDAGGLYNEQFF.

This clonotype was detected many times. This rearrangement joins TRBV5-1 to TRBJ2-1; D not resolved. The CDR3 runs to 16 residues. Germline values: CDR1 SGHRS, CDR2 YFSETQ. The germline V and J ends were trimmed by 0 bases and 2 bases, with 12 bases remaining between them. This CDR3 is CASSLDGTTTYNEQFF. The CDR3 coding sequence is TGCGCCAGCAGCTTGGATGGCACCACCACCTACAATGAGCAGTTCTTC.

The V and J genes are TRBV7-9 and TRBJ2-3, with 8 bases aligning to TRBD2. The CDR3 runs 14 residues. Germline CDR1 is SEHNR and CDR2 is FQNEAQ (reference sequence). V lost 8 bases to trimming and J lost 2 bases; unmatched junction nucleotides: 6. CDR3 loop: CASHPGGTTDTQYF. The DNA for the CDR3 is TGTGCCAGCCACCCGGGGGGGACCACAGATACGCAGTATTTT.

The chain has TRBV28 and TRBJ2-7, with a weak D call TRBD2 (6 bases). This CDR3 is 16 amino acids long. The germline V and J ends were trimmed by 2 bases and 0 bases, with 14 bases remaining between them. Germline V gene lookup returns CDR1 MDHEN and CDR2 SYDVKM. The CDR3, as DNA: TGTGCCAGCAGTTTAAGCGGCGGCGGGACCTCCTACGAGCAGTACTTC. Its protein is CASSLSGGGTSYEQYF.

This clonotype came up a few times. V gene TRBV18 combines with J gene TRBJ2-2; D is possibly TRBD2 (5 bases). Germline-derived CDR1 and CDR2 are KGHSH and LQKENI. CDR3 length: 17 residues. V shed 3 bases and J shed 6 bases, with 20 bases lying between them. CDR3 protein: CASSPLAGRSPPGELFF. In nucleotides, the CDR3 is TGTGCCAGCTCACCCCTAGCAGGCCGCTCGCCACCCGGGGAGCTGTTTTTT.

The chain combines TRBV3-1 with TRBJ2-1; D may be TRBD1 or TRBD2 (5 bases each). This CDR3 has 14 amino acids. Germline lookup yields CDR1 LGHDT and CDR2 YNNKEL (reference sequence). The V end was cut by 3 bases, the J end by 10 bases, with 16 bases between. The CDR3 here is CASSQAGTPQEQFF. DNA for the CDR3: TGTGCCAGCAGCCAGGCCGGGACCCCACAAGAGCAGTTCTTC.

The J gene is TRBJ2-1, the V gene TRBV11-2, with 8 bases matching TRBD1. This CDR3 is built from 15 residues. J lost 9 bases, V lost 5 bases, and 12 bases had no gene match. Germline loops: CDR1 SGHAT, CDR2 FQNNGV. CDR3 bases: TGTGCCAGCAGCCAGGAGAGGCAGGGGGCTGGTGAGCAGTTCTTC. It yields the protein CASSQERQGAGEQFF.